A selection of T cell receptor beta chains follows, all from one sample in a study of human T cells and chemical hapten exposure. A single record per CDR3 protein comes from TCRdb applying MiXCR to the RACE reads. The sample comprises 80,000 to 100,000 distinct CDR3 sequences, about 7.5% of which are singletons, and approximately 1.5% rests with the top ten. The specimen comprised whole blood, sampled in connection with sensitization to the hapten diphenylcyclopropenone (DPC). These receptors were obtained from a woman in her twenties or thirties with alopecia areata. Some clones in this sample may be carry-over from other donors' samples. CDR3s include the opening cysteine and the closing phenylalanine or tryptophan. A D gene is named only where the DNA matches it firmly. Expanded clones are given a class, and other clones once, few, many or no size at all.

abundance	v_gene	j_gene	d_gene	CDR3aa	CDR3nt
few	TRBV29-1	TRBJ2-6	.	CSVENWASSGANVLTF	TGCAGCGTAGAAAATTGGGCTTCCTCTGGGGCCAACGTCCTGACTTTC
many	TRBV11-2	TRBJ2-5	.	CASSPHLQETQYF	TGTGCCAGCAGCCCGCACTTGCAAGAGACCCAGTACTTC
.	TRBV20-1	TRBJ1-1	.	CSARFSWNTEAFF	TGCAGTGCTAGATTCAGTTGGAACACTGAAGCTTTCTTT
.	TRBV20-1	TRBJ2-3	TRBD2	CSARAGATTDTQYF	TGCAGTGCTCGAGCGGGGGCTACCACAGATACGCAGTATTTT
.	TRBV29-1	TRBJ2-2	.	CSVEEGGRSTGELFF	TGCAGCGTTGAAGAAGGGGGGAGAAGCACCGGGGAGCTGTTTTTT
.	TRBV7-6	TRBJ2-3	TRBD2	CASSPGGPGTDTQYF	TGTGCCAGCTCGCCGGGGGGGCCAGGCACAGATACGCAGTATTTT
many	TRBV14	TRBJ2-7	TRBD1	CASSQRQGAGNEQYF	TGTGCCAGCAGCCAGCGACAGGGGGCAGGCAACGAGCAGTACTTC
.	TRBV5-4	TRBJ1-1	TRBD1	CASSLGRGRTNTEAFF	TGTGCCAGCAGCTTGGGGAGGGGGCGGACGAACACTGAAGCTTTCTTT
.	TRBV30	TRBJ2-7	.	CAWSMAGRAYEQYF	TGTGCCTGGAGTATGGCAGGGCGTGCCTACGAGCAGTACTTC
many	TRBV7-9	TRBJ2-7	.	CASSVSGVFEQYF	TGTGCCAGCAGCGTATCAGGGGTGTTCGAGCAGTACTTC
few	TRBV6-6	TRBJ1-1	.	CASVYTEAFF	TGTGCCAGCGTTTACACTGAAGCTTTCTTT
many	TRBV2	TRBJ1-5	.	CASSEGGSEPQHF	TGTGCCAGCAGTGAAGGGGGAAGTGAGCCCCAGCATTTT
many	TRBV12-3/TRBV12-4	TRBJ1-4	.	CASSPLGVNEKLFF	TGTGCCAGCAGTCCCCTCGGGGTCAATGAAAAACTGTTTTTT
many	TRBV20-1	TRBJ2-4	TRBD2	CSATATGTSLGPLAKNIQYF	TGCAGTGCTACAGCGACCGGGACTAGCCTCGGGCCATTAGCCAAAAACATTCAGTACTTC
few	TRBV18	TRBJ1-1	TRBD1	CASSPGQERYTEAFF	TGTGCCAGCTCACCAGGACAGGAGAGGTACACTGAAGCTTTCTTT
many	TRBV10-3	TRBJ2-1	.	CAISGRGTVAHEQFF	TGTGCCATCAGTGGTCGCGGGACAGTGGCCCATGAGCAGTTCTTC
.	TRBV18	TRBJ1-3	.	CASSSGISGNTIYF	TGTGCCAGCTCATCGGGAATCTCTGGAAACACCATATATTTT
many	TRBV5-4	TRBJ2-5	TRBD2	CASSLGTSGQETQYF	TGTGCCAGCAGCTTAGGGACTAGCGGCCAAGAGACCCAGTACTTC
few	TRBV11-2	TRBJ1-1	.	CASSLDVGGTEAFF	TGTGCCAGCAGCTTAGATGTTGGGGGCACTGAAGCTTTCTTT
few	TRBV6-6	TRBJ1-5	.	CASSYSTGNQPQHF	TGTGCCAGCAGTTACTCGACTGGGAATCAGCCCCAGCATTTT
few	TRBV6-5	TRBJ1-1	.	CASSLDGNTEAFF	TGTGCCAGCAGTTTGGACGGTAACACTGAAGCTTTCTTT
few	TRBV6-2/TRBV6-3	TRBJ2-7	.	CASRRSGAYEQYF	TGTGCCAGCAGACGCTCGGGGGCCTACGAGCAGTACTTC
many	TRBV18	TRBJ1-3	.	CASSEDRHAGNTIYF	TGTGCCAGCTCAGAGGACAGACACGCTGGAAACACCATATATTTT
few	TRBV6-1	TRBJ1-2	TRBD1	CASSYRDRAAGYGYTF	TGTGCCAGCAGTTATCGGGACAGGGCCGCCGGCTATGGCTACACCTTC
many	TRBV2	TRBJ1-1	.	CASIDPPGDAFF	TGTGCCAGCATTGACCCCCCGGGGGACGCTTTCTTT
.	TRBV12-3/TRBV12-4	TRBJ1-1	.	CASSLPTGATEAFF	TGTGCCAGCAGTCTCCCCACCGGGGCCACTGAAGCTTTCTTT
many	TRBV12-3/TRBV12-4	TRBJ2-1	.	CASRRYNLKLNNEQFF	TGTGCCAGCAGACGTTACAACCTTAAGCTTAACAATGAGCAGTTCTTC
many	TRBV6-5	TRBJ1-2	.	CASSYRDRANYGYTF	TGTGCCAGCAGTTACCGGGACCGAGCTAACTATGGCTACACCTTC
many	TRBV10-3	TRBJ2-3	TRBD2	CAISDPSGGGPDTQYF	TGTGCCATCAGTGACCCTAGCGGGGGGGGCCCAGATACGCAGTATTTT
many	TRBV11-2	TRBJ2-7	.	CASSSINRGREQYF	TGTGCCAGCAGCTCGATTAATCGGGGGCGCGAGCAGTACTTC
many	TRBV2	TRBJ1-3	TRBD1	CARSRGDSGNTIYF	TGTGCCAGGTCCAGGGGGGACTCTGGAAACACCATATATTTT
many	TRBV12-3/TRBV12-4	TRBJ1-3	.	CASRVGNQNTIYF	TGTGCCAGCAGGGTAGGGAACCAAAACACCATATATTTT
.	TRBV12-5	TRBJ1-1	TRBD1	CASGLSRTGLNTEAFF	TGTGCTAGTGGTTTGTCCCGGACAGGTTTGAACACTGAAGCTTTCTTT
many	TRBV7-2	TRBJ2-1	TRBD2	CASSWGLAEQFF	TGTGCCAGCAGCTGGGGACTAGCTGAGCAGTTCTTC
.	TRBV7-2	TRBJ2-2	.	CASSLVWSEELFF	TGTGCCAGCAGCTTAGTCTGGAGCGAGGAGCTGTTTTTT
few	TRBV20-1	TRBJ1-4	.	CSARARKQPNEKLFF	TGCAGTGCTAGAGCGAGAAAACAGCCTAATGAAAAACTGTTTTTT
few	TRBV5-1	TRBJ2-7	TRBD1	CASSLKLRDRVPYEQYF	TGCGCCAGCAGCTTGAAGTTACGGGACAGAGTCCCCTACGAGCAGTACTTC
many	TRBV3-1	TRBJ1-1	.	CASSRKTVDTEAFF	TGTGCCAGCAGCCGTAAGACAGTGGACACTGAAGCTTTCTTT
.	TRBV14	TRBJ2-7	.	CASSPYSRGTYGQYF	TGTGCCAGCAGCCCCTATTCGCGGGGTACCTACGGGCAGTACTTC
.	TRBV13	TRBJ2-7	TRBD1	CASSFQKGGFSEQYF	TGTGCCAGCAGCTTCCAGAAAGGGGGCTTTAGCGAGCAGTACTTC
many	TRBV20-1	TRBJ2-6	.	CSASRGSGANVLTF	TGCAGTGCTAGTCGGGGGTCAGGGGCCAACGTCCTGACTTTC
.	TRBV3-1	TRBJ1-1	.	CASSLGGGEAFF	TGTGCCAGCAGCCTCGGTGGGGGCGAAGCTTTCTTT
few	TRBV25-1	TRBJ2-7	.	CASSPSGRGSYEQYF	TGTGCCAGCAGTCCATCTGGTAGGGGGTCTTACGAGCAGTACTTC
many	TRBV3-1	TRBJ1-5	.	CASSLGRGQPQHF	TGTGCCAGCAGCCTAGGAAGAGGACAGCCCCAGCATTTT
.	TRBV29-1	TRBJ2-1	TRBD2	CSVEDLAGGIRGAYNEQFF	TGCAGCGTTGAAGACCTAGCGGGGGGTATAAGGGGGGCCTACAATGAGCAGTTCTTC
few	TRBV7-9	TRBJ2-3	.	CASSPGRSADTQYF	TGTGCCAGCAGCCCCGGTCGGAGCGCAGATACGCAGTATTTT
many	TRBV10-3	TRBJ2-1	.	CAISESWGGRSYNEQFF	TGTGCCATCAGTGAGTCTTGGGGGGGCCGTTCCTACAATGAGCAGTTCTTC
few	TRBV3-1	TRBJ2-6	.	CASSLDPGVGTGANVLTF	TGTGCCAGCAGCCTCGACCCGGGAGTAGGGACTGGGGCCAACGTCCTGACTTTC
many	TRBV20-1	TRBJ1-1	TRBD1	CSAKRTGHTEAFF	TGCAGTGCTAAAAGGACAGGGCACACTGAAGCTTTCTTT
.	TRBV7-9	TRBJ1-5	TRBD1	CASSLGRGRGNQPQHF	TGTGCCAGCAGCTTAGGTAGGGGGCGAGGAAATCAGCCCCAGCATTTT
many	TRBV20-1	TRBJ2-3	.	CSASSQPGTDTQYF	TGCAGTGCTTCTTCCCAACCGGGCACAGATACGCAGTATTTT
many	TRBV5-1	TRBJ2-7	.	CASSPLSSYEQYF	TGCGCCAGCAGCCCATTGAGCTCCTACGAGCAGTACTTC
many	TRBV20-1	TRBJ1-5	.	CSATQIGTSQPQHF	TGCAGTGCTACGCAAATTGGAACTTCTCAGCCCCAGCATTTT
few	TRBV30	TRBJ1-6	.	CAWSLDHFNSYNSPLHF	TGTGCCTGGAGTCTGGATCATTTCAACTCCTATAATTCACCCCTCCACTTT
many	TRBV2	TRBJ2-3	.	CASRTNRGTDTQYF	TGTGCCAGCAGAACGAACCGGGGCACAGATACGCAGTATTTT
many	TRBV20-1	TRBJ1-4	.	CSARLSVVGEKLFF	TGCAGTGCTAGGCTTTCGGTCGTTGGTGAAAAACTGTTTTTT
few	TRBV7-9	TRBJ2-6	TRBD1	CASSHRGQFPGANVLTF	TGTGCCAGCAGCCACAGGGGGCAGTTCCCTGGGGCCAACGTCCTGACTTTC
many	TRBV2	TRBJ2-3	TRBD2	CASSLGTSGASDTQYF	TGTGCCAGCAGTCTTGGGACTAGCGGGGCTTCAGATACGCAGTATTTT
.	TRBV5-5	TRBJ1-5	.	CASSLGVKGPQHF	TGTGCCAGCAGCTTGGGGGTGAAGGGGCCCCAGCATTTT
.	TRBV7-2	TRBJ2-7	.	CASSYVRGLGSYEQYF	TGTGCCAGCAGCTATGTGCGGGGGCTCGGATCCTACGAGCAGTACTTC